What follows are 20 T cell receptor beta chains derived from one specimen sequenced in a study of blood T cell repertoires in COVID-19. Profiled with immunoSEQ multiplex PCR; TCRdb holds only in-frame clones, not every one. The sample includes around 77,000 clones, 86% of them seen just once. The sample was peripheral blood. The receptors were sampled from a man in his 70s with active or convalescent COVID-19.

The chain joins TRBV15 to TRBJ1-1; the D gene is possibly TRBD1 (5 bases). The CDR3 runs to 14 residues. V was shortened by 0 bases and J by 2 bases, with 7 bases between the two germline ends. The germline CDR1 and CDR2 sequences are LNHNV and YYDKDF (reference sequence). Here the CDR3 reads CATSRDRANTEAFF. CDR3 coding DNA: TGTGCCACCAGCAGAGACAGGGCCAACACTGAAGCTTTCTTT.

The chain recombines TRBV7-8 with TRBJ2-7, with 7 bases that match TRBD1. The CDR3 is 14 residues long. Germline CDR1 SGHVS, CDR2 FQNEAQ. With 7 bases clipped from V and 3 bases from J, the junction kept 9 bases outside the gene matches. This CDR3 is CASTNPGQLYEQYF. DNA for the CDR3: TGTGCCAGCACCAATCCGGGACAGCTCTACGAGCAGTACTTC.

This chain joins TRBV13 and TRBJ2-1; 8 positions agree with TRBD2. The V gene's germline CDR1 is PRHDT and CDR2 FYEKMQ (reference sequence). This CDR3 contains 15 residues. V shed 2 bases, J shed 4 bases, and the junction held 4 bases outside the gene matches. CDR3 in amino acids: CASSLFSGGYNEQFF. In nucleotides, the CDR3 is TGTGCCAGCAGCTTATTTTCGGGAGGGTACAATGAGCAGTTCTTC.

The rearrangement links TRBV6-2 or TRBV6-3 to TRBJ2-5; D unresolved. With 0 bases removed from V and 5 bases from J, the gap between germline ends came to 7 bases. In germline, CDR1 is MNHEY, CDR2 SVGEGT. The CDR3 totals 13 residues. The CDR3 region is CASSYSVRETQYF. CDR3 nucleotides: TGTGCCAGCAGTTACTCGGTTCGGGAGACCCAGTACTTC.

This rearrangement joins TRBV2 to TRBJ2-2, with D possibly TRBD2 on 6 matching bases. The CDR3 spans 12 residues. CDR1 and CDR2 from the germline V gene are SNHLY and FYNNEI. Deletions cut 7 bases from V and 9 bases from J, with 12 bases between. The CDR3 DNA follows: TGTGCCAGCACCACGGGAGTGAGGGAGCTGTTTTTT. Amino acid sequence: CASTTGVRELFF.

The J gene is TRBJ2-1, the V gene TRBV5-4; D is possibly TRBD2 (6 bases). Germline loops: CDR1 SGHNT, CDR2 YYREEE (reference sequence). The CDR3 sequence is 15 residues long. Trimming cost V 4 bases and J 0 bases, with 11 bases left between them. For the CDR3, the DNA is TGTGCCAGCAGCAAAGGAGGGGACTCCTACAATGAGCAGTTCTTC. The encoded protein is CASSKGGDSYNEQFF.

The chain links TRBV9 to TRBJ1-5, with D tentatively TRBD1 (5 bases). Per germline, CDR1 SGDLS and CDR2 YYNGEE. Trimming pared 3 bases from V and 4 bases from J, leaving 11 bases between. The length of the CDR3 is 14 residues. CDR3 DNA sequence: TGTGCCAGCAGCGACGGGACTGATAATCAGCCCCAGCATTTT. It encodes CASSDGTDNQPQHF.

This chain connects TRBV28 to TRBJ1-2, with D uncertain. This CDR3 has 11 residues. The ends were cut back, 6 bases at V and 2 bases at J, with 4 bases in the middle. Germline-derived CDR1 and CDR2 are MDHEN and SYDVKM. CDR3 amino acids: CASSRNYGYTF. The CDR3 DNA is TGTGCCAGCAGCAGAAACTATGGCTACACCTTC.

The V gene is TRBV2, the J gene TRBJ2-7, with D maybe TRBD2 (6 bases). The CDR3 has 14 amino acids. CDR1 and CDR2 from the germline V gene are SNHLY and FYNNEI. Deletions cut 7 bases from V and 4 bases from J, with 17 bases between. DNA for the CDR3: TGTGCCAGCATACGTGCATCAGGAGGGTACGAGCAGTACTTC. Residues: CASIRASGGYEQYF.

The chain is built from TRBV15 and TRBJ2-3, with D perhaps matching TRBD1 (6 bases). The CDR3 length is 21 residues. Germline CDR1 and CDR2: LNHNV and YYDKDF (reference sequence). V was cut by 5 bases and J by 0 bases, with 30 bases left in between. CDR3 in amino acids: CATSSPLRGSTPALSTDTQYF. CDR3 coding DNA: TGTGCCACCAGCTCACCCCTGAGGGGGTCCACCCCAGCTCTTAGCACAGATACGCAGTATTTT.

Only a few counts were recorded for this clone. The CDR3 bases are TGTGCCAGTAGCCCCTGGGGAGGTAGAGGCGCTGAAGCTTTCTTT. This encodes CASSPWGGRGAEAFF. The chain links TRBV19 to TRBJ1-1; no reliable D call. The germline CDR1 and CDR2 sequences are LNHDA and SQIVND (reference sequence). This CDR3 has 15 amino acids. Trimming removed 6 bases from V and 6 bases from J, with 20 bases in between.

This chain uses TRBV9 with TRBJ2-2; 9 bases fit TRBD2. Germline V gives CDR1 SGDLS, CDR2 YYNGEE. The J segment lost 4 bases and the V segment lost 5 bases, leaving 6 bases of the junction unmatched. The CDR3 totals 15 residues. CDR3 bases: TGTGCCAGCAGTCTGAGCGGGAGGTCCACCGGGGAGCTGTTTTTT. This gives the protein CASSLSGRSTGELFF.

This clone was observed a handful of times. This chain links TRBV18 with TRBJ1-3; 7 bases agree with TRBD1. V lost 6 bases, J lost 0 bases, and 5 bases stayed unmatched. Looked up from germline, CDR1 is KGHSH and CDR2 is LQKENI. The CDR3 extends over 15 amino acids. The CDR3 protein is CASSSGTDSGNTIYF. In nucleotides, the CDR3 is TGTGCCAGCTCGTCCGGGACAGACTCTGGAAACACCATATATTTT.

The CDR3 DNA reads TGTGCCAGCAGCGTTTACAGGGGCCATGAGCAGTTCTTC. Translating it yields CASSVYRGHEQFF. This rearrangement joins TRBV9 to TRBJ2-1, with 7 bases aligning to TRBD1. Trimming removed 2 bases from V and 8 bases from J; junction bases left unmatched: 4. This CDR3 has 13 amino acids. Germline assignment: CDR1 SGDLS and CDR2 YYNGEE.

The gene calls are TRBV3-1 (or the pseudogene TRBV3-2) and TRBJ1-2; 10 bases agree with TRBD1. J lost 7 bases, V lost 5 bases, and 10 bases had no gene match. This CDR3 spans 15 amino acids. CDR1 and CDR2 from the germline V gene are LGHDT and YNNKEL (reference sequence). CDR3 sequence (DNA): TGTGCCAGCAGCTTCGGGACAGGGGCCGCTGGTGGCTACACCTTC. Its protein product is CASSFGTGAAGGYTF.

The V and J genes are TRBV5-4 and TRBJ2-4; D uncertain. The CDR3 has 13 residues. Germline V gene lookup returns CDR1 SGHNT and CDR2 YYREEE (reference sequence). V gave up 0 bases and J gave up 9 bases, with 10 bases separating them. CDR3 nucleotides: TGTGCCAGCAGCTTGGAGCAGGTCCGCATTCAGTACTTC. Its protein product is CASSLEQVRIQYF.

The gene calls are TRBV27 and TRBJ2-7; maybe TRBD2 (6 bases). Trimming shortened V by 5 bases and J by 0 bases, and 17 bases separated the two germline ends. Per germline, CDR1 MNHEY and CDR2 SMNVEV (reference sequence). The CDR3 is made up of 16 amino acids. CDR3 amino acids: CASSRHGGLSSYEQYF. The CDR3 DNA follows: TGTGCCAGCAGTCGCCACGGGGGACTGAGCTCCTACGAGCAGTACTTC.

The CDR3 region is CASSLGTSGPTETQYF. The CDR3 region has the DNA TGTGCCAGCAGCTTAGGGACTAGTGGGCCTACGGAGACCCAGTACTTC. This chain uses TRBV7-9 with TRBJ2-5; 7 bases align to TRBD2. Germline CDR1 reads SEHNR; CDR2 reads FQNEAQ (reference sequence). This CDR3 region has 16 residues. V was pared by 1 base and J by 5 bases, with 10 bases of the junction left unmatched.

The CDR3 bases are TGTGCCAGCAGCGTAGGTTCAACCCTGGGGCTCCAAGAGACCCAGTACTTC. This encodes CASSVGSTLGLQETQYF. The chain recombines TRBV9 with TRBJ2-5; a weak D match, TRBD1 (5 bases). CDR1 is SGDLS and CDR2 is YYNGEE in the germline V gene. The germline V and J ends were trimmed by 0 bases and 1 base, with 16 bases remaining between them. The CDR3 runs 17 residues.

J is TRBJ1-6 and V is TRBV24-1; D possibly corresponds to TRBD1 (5 bases). Deletions cut 6 bases from V and 8 bases from J, with 22 bases between. Germline V gene lookup returns CDR1 KGHDR and CDR2 SFDVKD. CDR3 size: 17 residues. CDR3 bases: TGTGCCACCAGTCAACGGGGGGGGGTAAGGAAAGATTCACCCCTCCACTTT. Residues: CATSQRGGVRKDSPLHF.